This T cell receptor (beta chain) was documented in a study of cytomegalovirus exposure and HLA in healthy donors. Broader study findings: Cytomegalovirus status was reportedly diagnosed by the classifier with high sensitivity and specificity.

Germline V gene sequence: CDR1 MNHEY, CDR2 SVGAGI. CDR3 size: 16 residues. The V gene end was trimmed by 2 bases and the J gene end by 9 bases; junction bases not matched to a gene: 12. Data came from immunoSEQ multiplex PCR; TCRdb stores just in-frame clones and leaves some out. Among 150,000 to 200,000 clones, approximately 86% were seen once, and the ten largest hold approximately 2.3%. In the case of this clone: Its specificity is not known.

The rearrangement joins TRBV6-5 to TRBJ2-7; 11 nucleotides align to TRBD2. The TCR originated in a man aged 30-40 years in good health and CMV-seropositive. The sequencing input was PBMCs. CDR3 nucleotides: TGTGCCAGCAGTTACAGTCTAGGACTAGCGGGTGAAAGGCAGTACTTC. The encoded protein is CASSYSLGLAGERQYF.